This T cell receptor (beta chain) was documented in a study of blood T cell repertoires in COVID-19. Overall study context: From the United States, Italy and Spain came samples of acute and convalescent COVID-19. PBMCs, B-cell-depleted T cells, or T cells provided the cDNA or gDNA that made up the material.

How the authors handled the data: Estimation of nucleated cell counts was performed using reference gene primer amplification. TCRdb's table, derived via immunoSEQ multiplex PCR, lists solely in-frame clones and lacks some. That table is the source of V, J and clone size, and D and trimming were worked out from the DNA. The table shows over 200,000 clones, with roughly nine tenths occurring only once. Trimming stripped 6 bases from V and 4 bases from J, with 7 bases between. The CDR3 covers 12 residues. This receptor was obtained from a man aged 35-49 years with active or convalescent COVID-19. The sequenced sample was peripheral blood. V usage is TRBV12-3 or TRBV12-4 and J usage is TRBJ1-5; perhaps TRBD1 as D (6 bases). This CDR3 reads CASRDSNQPQHF. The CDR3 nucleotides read TGTGCCAGCAGGGACAGTAATCAGCCCCAGCATTTT.